This passage covers 19 T cell receptor beta chains from one sample sequenced in a study of cytomegalovirus exposure and HLA in healthy donors. The method was immunoSEQ multiplex PCR; TCRdb's version includes in-frame clones alone and lacks a portion of them. The table records roughly 70,000 clones, nearly 98% of them present only once. Sequencing input: PBMCs. The receptors originated from a woman aged 18-29 years in good health and CMV-seropositive.

The rearrangement links TRBV6-1 to TRBJ2-2; possibly TRBD2 for D (7 bases). Per the germline V gene, CDR1 is MNHNS and CDR2 is SASEGT. The ends were cut back, 6 bases at V and 3 bases at J, with 11 bases in the middle. CDR3 length: 14 amino acids. The DNA of the CDR3 is TGTGCCAGCAGACTAGGGGGGGACACCGGGGAGCTGTTTTTT. The encoded protein is CASRLGGDTGELFF.

This chain uses TRBV19 with TRBJ1-1; D gene ambiguous. The CDR3 runs 15 residues. The V gene lost 4 bases and the J gene lost 4 bases, with 16 bases spanning the gap. CDR1 LNHDA and CDR2 SQIVND come from the germline V gene (reference sequence). Here the CDR3 DNA reads TGTGCCAGTAGTAGGGGAGATGTCCCGGGCACTGAAGCTTTCTTT. Translation gives CASSRGDVPGTEAFF.

CDR3 in DNA: TGCAGCGTGGCGACAGGGTCCTACGAGCAGTACTTC. It translates to CSVATGSYEQYF. The chain combines TRBV29-1 with TRBJ2-7; 7 nucleotides match TRBD1. This CDR3 contains 12 residues. Germline V gene lookup returns CDR1 SQVTM and CDR2 ANQGSEA. V lost 6 bases to trimming and J lost 1 base; unmatched junction nucleotides: 3.

The genes are TRBV25-1 and TRBJ2-5; D may be TRBD2 (6 bases). This CDR3 comprises 14 residues. The V and J ends lost 3 bases and 2 bases respectively, with 10 bases between them. Germline V lookup: CDR1 MGHDK, CDR2 SYGVNS. The CDR3 protein is CASSDGGNQETQYF. CDR3 DNA: TGTGCCAGCAGTGATGGAGGGAATCAAGAGACCCAGTACTTC.

The CDR3 coding sequence is TGTGCCTGGAGTCCCGGATCGGGTGGCTACACCTTC. It is translated as CAWSPGSGGYTF. V and J are TRBV30 and TRBJ1-2, with D unresolved. V was pared by 2 bases and J by 7 bases, with 11 bases between. This CDR3 region has 12 residues. The germline V gene has CDR1 GTSNPN and CDR2 SVGIG (reference sequence). Based on the CDR3 plus reference TRBV30 and TRBJ1-2, the full variable domain is SQTIHQWPATLVQPVGSPLSLECTVEGTSNPNLYWYRQAAGRGLQLLFYSVGIGQISSEVPQNLSASRPQDRQFILSSKKLLLSDSGFYLCAWSPGSGGYTFGSGTRLTVV.

The V gene is TRBV5-5, the J gene TRBJ2-1, with TRBD2 matching over 8 bases. V shed 6 bases and J 7 bases; nucleotides not matched to a gene: 9. This CDR3 comprises 14 residues. Germline values: CDR1 SGHKS, CDR2 YYEKEE (reference sequence). Here the CDR3 reads CASIETSAVNEQFF. CDR3 in DNA: TGTGCCAGCATCGAGACTAGCGCGGTGAATGAGCAGTTCTTC.

The V gene is TRBV18, the J gene TRBJ2-5; 9 nucleotides agree with TRBD1. J lost 4 bases, V lost 1 base, and 10 bases had no gene match. The germline V gene encodes CDR1 KGHSH and CDR2 LQKENI. This CDR3 is built from 17 residues. The CDR3 DNA is TGTGCCAGCTCACCACTCAAGTCCGGGACAGGGCCAGAGACCCAGTACTTC. Translated: CASSPLKSGTGPETQYF.

The chain links TRBV18 to TRBJ2-7; unclear D gene. This CDR3 is 14 amino acids long. Germline CDR1 KGHSH, CDR2 LQKENI. The V and J ends lost 3 bases and 2 bases respectively, with 11 bases between them. The CDR3 loop reads CASSPSGSPYEQYF. The CDR3 DNA is TGTGCCAGCTCACCCTCCGGGTCTCCCTACGAGCAGTACTTC.

This rearrangement joins TRBV7-2 to TRBJ2-2, with TRBD2 matching 10 bases. The CDR3 totals 19 residues. The trim removed 5 bases at V and 5 bases at J, leaving 17 bases unmatched. Germline V CDR1 and CDR2: SGHTA, FQGNSA. CDR3 protein: CASSLQTSGRRGGTGELFF. The CDR3 coding sequence is TGTGCCAGCAGCCTACAGACTAGCGGGCGAAGAGGGGGAACCGGGGAGCTGTTTTTT.

The chain joins TRBV9 to TRBJ2-1; TRBD2 might be the D (5 bases). With 2 bases removed from V and 10 bases from J, the gap between germline ends came to 16 bases. The CDR3 runs 14 residues. Germline V lookup: CDR1 SGDLS, CDR2 YYNGEE. The CDR3 sequence is CASSVEPLGREQFF. DNA for the CDR3: TGTGCCAGCAGCGTTGAACCACTAGGGCGAGAGCAGTTCTTC. Using reference TRBV9 and TRBJ2-1 for the parts outside the CDR3, the full variable domain is DSGVTQTPKHLITATGQRVTLRCSPRSGDLSVYWYQQSLDQGLQFLIQYYNGEERAKGNILERFSAQQFPDLHSELNLSSLELGDSALYFCASSVEPLGREQFFGPGTRLTVL.

The chain uses TRBV5-6 and TRBJ1-1; TRBD1 agrees at 7 bases. The junction had 5 bases not matched to a gene; V was cut back by 4 bases and J by 5 bases. Germline CDR1 SGHDT, CDR2 YYEEEE. This CDR3 spans 13 amino acids. In DNA form, the CDR3 reads TGTGCCAGCAGCGAAGACAGGGAGACTGAAGCTTTCTTT. Protein product: CASSEDRETEAFF. Full variable domain (outside the CDR3, taken from reference TRBV5-6 and TRBJ1-1): DAGVTQSPTHLIKTRGQQVTLRCSPKSGHDTVSWYQQALGQGPQFIFQYYEEEERQRGNFPDRFSGHQFPNYSSELNVNALLLGDSALYLCASSEDRETEAFFGQGTRLTVV.

This clone has a single count. No DNA is shown, since the ends of the CDR3 on it are uncertain; the CDR3 is the one TCRdb lists. The chain has TRBV27 and TRBJ2-3; the DNA was not used to check the table's D call, TRBD2. Germline CDR1 and CDR2: MNHEY and SMNVEV (reference sequence). The CDR3 sequence runs 15 residues, both termini included. The CDR3 region is CASSSSTSPADTQYF.

This sequence joins TRBV5-1 and TRBJ2-7; D not certain. CDR3 size: 14 residues. Germline assignment: CDR1 SGHRS and CDR2 YFSETQ. The V end lost 0 bases, the J end lost 1 base, and 8 bases lay between the germline ends. The CDR3 sequence: CASSLAPSSYEQYF. Here the CDR3 DNA reads TGCGCCAGCAGCTTGGCCCCCAGTTCCTACGAGCAGTACTTC.

CDR3 nucleotides: TGCGCCAGCAGCTCGGGACTAGCGGACTACAATGAGCAGTTCTTC. This gives the protein CASSSGLADYNEQFF. The genes are TRBV5-1 and TRBJ2-1; TRBD2 aligns across 11 bases. CDR1 SGHRS and CDR2 YFSETQ come from the germline V gene. J gave up 3 bases and V 3 bases, and 2 bases lay outside the gene matches. The CDR3 contains 15 residues.

Written as DNA, the CDR3 is TGTGCCAGCAGTTACTCGCAGGGTGATCAGCCCCAGCATTTT. Protein sequence: CASSYSQGDQPQHF. The V gene is TRBV6-5, the J gene TRBJ1-5, with D tentatively TRBD1 (5 bases). In germline, CDR1 is MNHEY, CDR2 SVGAGI. CDR3 length equals 14 residues. V gave up 0 bases and J gave up 5 bases, with 8 bases separating them.

The chain recombines TRBV18 with TRBJ1-3; 9 bases map to TRBD1. CDR3 size: 16 residues. Trimming removed 2 bases from V and 0 bases from J; junction bases left unmatched: 2. Germline assignment: CDR1 KGHSH and CDR2 LQKENI. The CDR3 nucleotides are TGTGCCAGCTCACCAGGACAGGGGTCCTCTGGAAACACCATATATTTT. It translates to CASSPGQGSSGNTIYF.

This sequence joins TRBV11-2 and TRBJ2-1; the match to TRBD2 covers 10 bases. With V trimmed by 1 base and J by 4 bases, 4 bases remained unmatched. Germline V gives CDR1 SGHAT, CDR2 FQNNGV. CDR3 length equals 16 residues. This chain's CDR3 is CASSLVGSGGYNEQFF. CDR3 DNA sequence: TGTGCCAGCAGCTTAGTGGGTAGCGGGGGGTACAATGAGCAGTTCTTC.

The chain recombines TRBV13 with TRBJ2-5; 7 bases match TRBD2. V shed 5 bases, J shed 4 bases, and the junction held 7 bases outside the gene matches. This CDR3 spans 14 amino acids. CDR1 PRHDT and CDR2 FYEKMQ come from the germline V gene (reference sequence). The CDR3 DNA follows: TGTGCCAGCAGCCTACCTAGCGGTGGAGAGACCCAGTACTTC. Its protein is CASSLPSGGETQYF. Filled out from reference TRBV13 and TRBJ2-5, the complete variable domain reads AAGVIQSPRHLIKEKRETATLKCYPIPRHDTVYWYQQGPGQDPQFLISFYEKMQSDKGSIPDRFSAQQFSDYHSELNMSSLELGDSALYFCASSLPSGGETQYFGPGTRLLVL.

This sequence joins TRBV4-1 and TRBJ1-2; D remains ambiguous. The CDR3 totals 14 residues. V was trimmed by 0 bases and J by 4 bases, leaving 9 bases between them. CDR1 and CDR2 (germline): MGHRA, YSYEKL. The CDR3 bases are TGCGCCAGCAGCCAAGATCGGGGATCCTATGGCTACACCTTC. Translation gives CASSQDRGSYGYTF.